The source of this T cell receptor (beta chain) is a study of blood T cell repertoires in COVID-19. Study background: The analysed material was cDNA or gDNA that came from T cells, B-cell-depleted T cells, or PBMCs.

As processed by the authors: Reference gene primer amplification in the assay estimated nucleated cell counts. Only in-frame clones appear in the TCRdb table, and some are missing; sequencing was by immunoSEQ multiplex PCR. For V, J and clone size, that table is used; D and trimming come from the DNA. The table lists under 150,000 clones, about 89% of them singletons. The germline gives CDR1 SGHNT, CDR2 YYREEE (reference sequence). Trimming shortened V by 4 bases and J by 10 bases, and 15 bases separated the two germline ends. The CDR3 is 13 amino acids. Material for sequencing was peripheral blood. This clonotype was sampled from a man aged 50-59 years with active COVID-19. V gene TRBV5-4 combines with J gene TRBJ2-1, with a tentative D call TRBD1 (6 bases). Here the CDR3 reads CASSPDQTGEQFF. The CDR3 DNA is TGTGCCAGCAGCCCCGATCAGACAGGCGAGCAGTTCTTC.